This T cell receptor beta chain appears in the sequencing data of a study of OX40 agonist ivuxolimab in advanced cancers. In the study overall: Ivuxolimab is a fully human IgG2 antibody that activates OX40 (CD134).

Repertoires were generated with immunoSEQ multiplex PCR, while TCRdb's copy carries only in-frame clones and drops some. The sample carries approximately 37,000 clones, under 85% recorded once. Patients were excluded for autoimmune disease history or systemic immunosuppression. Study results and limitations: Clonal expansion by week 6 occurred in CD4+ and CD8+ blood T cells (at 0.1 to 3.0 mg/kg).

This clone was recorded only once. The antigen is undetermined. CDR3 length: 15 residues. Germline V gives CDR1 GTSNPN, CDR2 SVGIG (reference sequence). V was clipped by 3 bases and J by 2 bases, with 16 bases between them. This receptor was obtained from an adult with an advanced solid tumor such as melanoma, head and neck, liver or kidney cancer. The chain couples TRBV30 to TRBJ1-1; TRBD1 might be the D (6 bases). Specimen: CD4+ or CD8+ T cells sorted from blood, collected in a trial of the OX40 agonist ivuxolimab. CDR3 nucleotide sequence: TGTGCCTGGAGGGGTCGGGGGGGCTCAAACACTGAAGCTTTCTTT. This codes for CAWRGRGGSNTEAFF.